Listed below are T cell receptor beta chains from one sample, sequenced in a study of blood T cell repertoires in COVID-19. Assay: immunoSEQ multiplex PCR; the TCRdb copy retains only in-frame clones and omits some. The sample carries about 150,000 clones, 75% to 90% recorded once. Sequences were obtained from peripheral blood. The receptors come from a man younger than 35 with COVID-19, enrolled during active disease. Both conserved end residues are trimmed from each CDR3.

j_call | v_call | cdr3_length | cdr3_aa
TRBJ2-7 | TRBV7-2 | 11 | ASSSKTGGEQY
TRBJ1-4 | TRBV30 | 12 | AWRPGGLVGKLF
TRBJ2-4 | TRBV28 | 17 | ASSPLTSGRFLAKNIQY
TRBJ2-3 | TRBV28 | 15 | ASSPQQGLTSTDTQY
TRBJ2-7 | TRBV5-4 | 12 | ASSLGGGLYEQY
TRBJ2-1 | TRBV2 | 14 | ASSEAGQGSYNEQF
TRBJ1-5 | TRBV24-1 | 12 | ATSERQGNQPQH
TRBJ2-7 | TRBV11-3 | 14 | ASSPNGQGGSYEQY
TRBJ2-7 | TRBV9 | 15 | ASSEQATGYGLREQY
TRBJ1-1 | TRBV19 | 11 | ASSMGLGTEAF
TRBJ1-2 | TRBV7-2 | 12 | ASSLSGQGVGYT
TRBJ1-2 | TRBV6-2/TRBV6-3 | 14 | ASSYFSGGLNYGYT
TRBJ1-5 | TRBV19 | 12 | ASSSRGRGQPQH
TRBJ2-7 | TRBV13 | 12 | ASSWGQGMYEQY
TRBJ1-2 | TRBV4-3 | 15 | ASSQDWTQGQIYGYT
TRBJ2-2 | TRBV10-3 | 14 | AISKRGGEGTGELF
TRBJ2-3 | TRBV7-6 | 13 | ASSILAGATDTQY
TRBJ2-1 | TRBV12-5 | 17 | ASGLLGTRANQGHNEQF
TRBJ2-7 | TRBV18 | 11 | ASSPLGEREQY
TRBJ1-2 | TRBV13 | 11 | ASRRQGALGYT
TRBJ2-1 | TRBV9 | 12 | ASSPWTDYNEQF
TRBJ2-7 | TRBV6-2/TRBV6-3 | 16 | ASSYTGIPGLAPYEQY
TRBJ2-7 | TRBV4-3 | 14 | ASSQAPGLAYTEQY
TRBJ1-2 | TRBV7-9 | 11 | ASRLQGSYGYT
TRBJ1-6 | TRBV3-1/TRBV3-2 | 13 | ASSSGTGKNSPLH
TRBJ2-4 | TRBV3-1/TRBV3-2 | 12 | ASSQESPGVIQY
TRBJ1-6 | TRBV9 | 15 | ASSAGHLSSYNSPLH
TRBJ1-5 | TRBV30 | 11 | AWSRQGGQPQH
TRBJ1-1 | TRBV5-1 | 11 | ASSPGQNTEAF
TRBJ2-5 | TRBV5-1 | 13 | ASSLPQGGQETQY
TRBJ2-7 | TRBV7-9 | 13 | ASSSWGESSYEQY
TRBJ1-4 | TRBV28 | 15 | ASSLGGRGVRGEKLL
TRBJ2-7 | TRBV19 | 13 | ASSMAGGRFYEQY
TRBJ1-2 | TRBV21-1 | 11 | ASSNSGPTGYT
TRBJ2-2 | TRBV6-4 | 15 | ASSETPSGENTGELF
TRBJ1-1 | TRBV28 | 13 | ASSLLGRGPAEAF
TRBJ1-2 | TRBV30 | 15 | AWRGGPRWAANYGYT
TRBJ1-2 | TRBV6-5 | 9 | ASGAGVGYT
TRBJ2-5 | TRBV5-1 | 14 | ASSQKTGPYQETQY
TRBJ1-5 | TRBV5-6 | 10 | ASSEGNQPQH